Shown below are 3 T cell receptor beta chains from a single sample sequenced in a study of early T cells in non-severe SARS-CoV-2 infection. One entry per CDR3 protein, called by TCRdb with MiXCR from the 5' RACE reads. The top ten hold 4% to 5.5% of the sample, which has approximately 42,000 distinct CDR3 sequences, approximately 7.1% seen once. Sequencing input: whole blood. The receptors shown here come from an adult who was a healthcare worker with PCR-confirmed SARS-CoV-2 infection or an uninfected control (not recorded which).

This clonotype appeared a few times. The CDR3, as DNA: TGCGCCAGCAGCTTGGACCGTCCTGATAATTCACCCCTCCACTTT. It codes for CASSLDRPDNSPLHF. V usage is TRBV5-1 and J usage is TRBJ1-6; D gene ambiguous. The length of the CDR3 is 15 residues. The germline V gene has CDR1 SGHRS and CDR2 YFSETQ. Trimming took off 0 bases at V and 5 bases at J, with 9 bases between the two ends.

This clonotype was observed at least ten times. V and J are TRBV10-3 and TRBJ1-2; D is undetermined. The V end was cut by 0 bases, the J end by 1 base, with 21 bases between. The CDR3 runs 19 residues. Germline V CDR1 and CDR2: ENHRY, SYGVKD. This CDR3 is CAISESGWQVQRLNYGYTF. Written as DNA, the CDR3 is TGTGCCATCAGTGAGTCGGGTTGGCAGGTACAACGGCTTAACTATGGCTACACCTTC.

The chain joins TRBV10-1 to TRBJ2-1; 7 bases are a match to TRBD2. CDR1 and CDR2 (germline): WNHNN, SYGVQD (reference sequence). Trimming at V came to 4 bases and at J to 5 bases, leaving 11 bases not matched to a gene. The CDR3 contains 16 residues. Here the CDR3 reads CASSVGRLAAHNEQFF. In DNA form, the CDR3 reads TGCGCCAGCAGTGTAGGTCGGCTAGCGGCGCACAATGAGCAGTTCTTC.